Shown below are 25 T cell receptor beta chains from a single sample sequenced in a study of cytomegalovirus exposure and HLA in healthy donors. Some clones are missing from TCRdb's copy, which holds only in-frame ones; the method was immunoSEQ multiplex PCR. This sample has around 190,000 clones; about 82% occur once, and the top ten carry 1.4% to 1.5%. Material: PBMCs. Every receptor here comes from a woman younger than 35 in good health and CMV-seronegative.

The V gene is TRBV19, the J gene TRBJ1-1; TRBD1 matches at 9 bases. Germline CDR1 reads LNHDA; CDR2 reads SQIVND (reference sequence). V lost 6 bases, J lost 5 bases, and 16 bases stayed unmatched. CDR3 length equals 17 residues. DNA of the CDR3: TGTGCCAGTAGAGTAAGCCCGGGTCAGGGACAGGGTACTGAAGCTTTCTTT. It is translated as CASRVSPGQGQGTEAFF. The whole variable domain, remainder taken from reference TRBV19 and TRBJ1-1, is DGGITQSPKYLFRKEGQNVTLSCEQNLNHDAMYWYRQDPGQGLRLIYYSQIVNDFQKGDIAEGYSVSREKKESFPLTVTSAQKNPTAFYLCASRVSPGQGQGTEAFFGQGTRLTVV.

The V and J genes are TRBV30 and TRBJ1-2; D ambiguous. The V gene lost 4 bases and the J gene lost 4 bases, with 19 bases spanning the gap. CDR3 length equals 15 residues. CDR1 and CDR2 (germline): GTSNPN, SVGIG (reference sequence). The CDR3 region is CAWINFSGSVYGYTF. DNA of the CDR3: TGTGCCTGGATAAACTTTTCCGGGTCGGTCTATGGCTACACCTTC.

V usage is TRBV30 and J usage is TRBJ1-1; unclear D gene. Trimming cost V 4 bases and J 0 bases, with 18 bases left between them. Germline CDR1 is GTSNPN and CDR2 is SVGIG (reference sequence). The CDR3 has 16 residues. The CDR3: CAWNHGLTSMNTEAFF. The CDR3 coding sequence is TGTGCCTGGAATCATGGACTAACTTCAATGAACACTGAAGCTTTCTTT.

The V call is TRBV6-5, the J call TRBJ1-2; tentatively, D is TRBD1 (5 bases). The CDR3 covers 13 residues. The V and J ends lost 2 bases and 6 bases respectively, with 10 bases between them. Germline V gene sequence: CDR1 MNHEY, CDR2 SVGAGI. The CDR3 spells CASSYRQGDGYTF. The DNA of the CDR3 is TGTGCCAGCAGTTACCGGCAGGGTGATGGCTACACCTTC.

This sequence joins TRBV14 and TRBJ1-2; TRBD1 might be the D (6 bases). CDR3 length equals 16 residues. Germline V CDR1 and CDR2: SGHDN, FVKESK. The V and J ends lost 0 bases and 6 bases respectively, with 17 bases between them. The CDR3 here is CASSQDLSGGANGYTF. CDR3 bases: TGTGCCAGCAGCCAAGACCTCTCGGGGGGGGCGAATGGCTACACCTTC.

The chain combines TRBV5-4 with TRBJ2-2, with 9 bases lining up with TRBD2. This CDR3 has 16 amino acids. Looked up from germline, CDR1 is SGHNT and CDR2 is YYREEE (reference sequence). V lost 1 base, J lost 5 bases, and 6 bases stayed unmatched. In nucleotides, the CDR3 is TGTGCCAGCAGCTTGCCCAGCGGGGGGAGTACCGGGGAGCTGTTTTTT. It codes for CASSLPSGGSTGELFF.

The chain is built from TRBV7-2 and TRBJ2-7; TRBD1 matches 10 bases. This CDR3 contains 15 residues. The junction had 4 bases not matched to a gene; V was cut back by 3 bases and J by 2 bases. Germline V gives CDR1 SGHTA, CDR2 FQGNSA. CDR3 sequence reads: CASSLRQGAAYEQYF. In DNA, the CDR3 is TGTGCCAGCAGCTTGAGACAGGGGGCGGCCTACGAGCAGTACTTC.

Many counts were recorded for this clone. The chain employs TRBV2 and TRBJ1-5; the match to TRBD1 covers 9 bases. The CDR3 sequence is 15 residues long. With V trimmed by 5 bases and J by 5 bases, 7 bases remained unmatched. Per germline, CDR1 SNHLY and CDR2 FYNNEI. CDR3 DNA: TGTGCCAGCAGTACAGGGGGCGTTCGGGATCAGCCCCAGCATTTT. Its translation is CASSTGGVRDQPQHF.

V and J are TRBV11-2 and TRBJ2-1; 10 nucleotides agree with TRBD2. Germline CDR1 is SGHAT and CDR2 is FQNNGV. Trimming at V came to 4 bases and at J to 4 bases, leaving 4 bases not matched to a gene. The CDR3 loop spans 15 amino acids. Here the CDR3 DNA reads TGTGCCAGCAGCTCCCTAGCGGGGGCTTACAATGAGCAGTTCTTC. Amino acid sequence: CASSSLAGAYNEQFF. Using reference TRBV11-2 and TRBJ2-1 for the parts outside the CDR3, the full variable domain is EAGVAQSPRYKIIEKRQSVAFWCNPISGHATLYWYQQILGQGPKLLIQFQNNGVVDDSQLPKDRFSAERLKGVDSTLKIQPAKLEDSAVYLCASSSLAGAYNEQFFGPGTRLTVL.

CDR3 DNA: TGTGCCAGCAGCTTCGGCGGGAGGGCCGTTGAGCAGTTCTTC. Its translation is CASSFGGRAVEQFF. V gene TRBV5-4 combines with J gene TRBJ2-1; 9 bases are a match to TRBD2. The ends lost 2 bases at V and 9 bases at J; junction bases unmatched: 6. CDR3 length: 14 amino acids. Germline V gene lookup returns CDR1 SGHNT and CDR2 YYREEE (reference sequence).

V gene TRBV30 combines with J gene TRBJ2-3; TRBD2 agrees at 8 bases. CDR1 and CDR2 (germline): GTSNPN, SVGIG (reference sequence). This CDR3 is 15 amino acids long. The trim removed 4 bases at V and 5 bases at J, leaving 11 bases unmatched. CDR3 DNA sequence: TGTGCCTGGAATCCCACCGGGGGGGCCAGAGATACGCAGTATTTT. This gives the protein CAWNPTGGARDTQYF.

About this clone itself: The same CDR3 can be traced to other DNA sequences in this sample. The chain carries TRBV6-5 and TRBJ2-5; D may be TRBD1 (7 bases). CDR1 and CDR2 (germline): MNHEY, SVGAGI. V was cut by 7 bases and J by 4 bases, with 10 bases left in between. The CDR3 runs 12 residues. The CDR3 is CASTQGGETQYF. The CDR3 DNA reads as TGTGCCAGCACCCAGGGGGGAGAGACCCAGTACTTC.

CDR3 sequence reads: CATSGGQGRTGELFF. CDR3 DNA: TGTGCCACCAGCGGGGGACAGGGGCGTACCGGGGAGCTGTTTTTT. The chain couples TRBV15 to TRBJ2-2; 10 positions match TRBD1. CDR3 size: 15 residues. Germline values: CDR1 LNHNV, CDR2 YYDKDF (reference sequence). J lost 5 bases, V lost 5 bases, and 5 bases had no gene match.

This rearrangement joins TRBV7-8 to TRBJ2-7; 13 bases agree with TRBD2. J was trimmed by 0 bases and V by 5 bases; bases with no gene match: 4. Germline CDR1 SGHVS, CDR2 FQNEAQ. The CDR3 loop spans 16 amino acids. CDR3 sequence (DNA): TGTGCCAGCAGCCCGGGACTAGCGGGGCTCTCCTACGAGCAGTACTTC. Protein: CASSPGLAGLSYEQYF.

The chain couples TRBV5-1 to TRBJ1-2; tentative D call: TRBD1 (5 bases). V shed 3 bases and J shed 4 bases, with 10 bases lying between them. Germline CDR1 SGHRS, CDR2 YFSETQ. CDR3 length equals 13 residues. CDR3 residues: CASSSRQGYGYTF. CDR3 DNA: TGCGCCAGCAGCTCCCGGCAGGGCTATGGCTACACCTTC.

The rearrangement uses TRBV6-1 and TRBJ2-3; 7 nucleotides match TRBD1. V shed 2 bases and J 3 bases; nucleotides not matched to a gene: 5. The germline CDR1 and CDR2 sequences are MNHNS and SASEGT. The CDR3 is made up of 15 amino acids. The CDR3 region has the DNA TGTGCCAGCAGTGAATCCAGGACAGGAACAGATACGCAGTATTTT. Its protein is CASSESRTGTDTQYF.

This rearrangement joins TRBV5-4 to TRBJ2-1; D unclear. CDR1 is SGHNT, CDR2 YYREEE, per germline (reference sequence). With 2 bases removed from V and 6 bases from J, the gap between germline ends came to 6 bases. The CDR3 is 12 amino acids. The DNA of the CDR3 is TGTGCCAGCAGCTTATCTAGCAATGAGCAGTTCTTC. Translating it yields CASSLSSNEQFF.

CDR3 residues: CASSLGPPPSGGPTYEQYF. For the CDR3, the DNA is TGTGCCAGCAGCTTAGGCCCGCCGCCCTCCGGGGGGCCCACCTACGAGCAGTACTTC. This sequence joins TRBV13 and TRBJ2-7; TRBD2 is a possible D gene (7 bases). Trimming shortened V by 0 bases and J by 2 bases, and 23 bases separated the two germline ends. This CDR3 has 19 amino acids. Germline lookup yields CDR1 PRHDT and CDR2 FYEKMQ (reference sequence).

The CDR3 bases are TGTGCCAGCAGCTTAGCTGACAGGGCGAACTATGGCTACACCTTC. Translating it yields CASSLADRANYGYTF. This chain uses TRBV11-2 with TRBJ1-2; 7 nucleotides line up with TRBD1. Germline-derived CDR1 and CDR2 are SGHAT and FQNNGV. The CDR3 length is 15 residues. V lost 1 base, J lost 2 bases, and 4 bases stayed unmatched.

The chain has TRBV6-1 and TRBJ1-3, with 8 nucleotides matching TRBD1. Germline values: CDR1 MNHNS, CDR2 SASEGT. The CDR3 totals 12 residues. V lost 2 bases to trimming and J lost 15 bases; unmatched junction nucleotides: 6. Here the CDR3 reads CASSELDRGKYF. CDR3 bases: TGTGCCAGCAGTGAACTAGACAGGGGTAAATATTTT.

The rearrangement links TRBV9 to TRBJ2-1; D gene unclear. The V end was cut by 0 bases, the J end by 7 bases, with 5 bases between. This CDR3 spans 12 amino acids. CDR1 and CDR2 from the germline V gene are SGDLS and YYNGEE. The CDR3 spells CASSVDKNEQFF. The CDR3 DNA sequence: TGTGCCAGCAGCGTAGACAAGAATGAGCAGTTCTTC.

V is TRBV7-9 and J is TRBJ2-7; a weak D match, TRBD1 (5 bases). Germline CDR1 and CDR2: SEHNR and FQNEAQ (reference sequence). The CDR3 length is 12 residues. Trimming removed 2 bases from V and 3 bases from J, with 5 bases in between. The DNA for the CDR3 is TGTGCCAGCAGCTTACAGGGCTACGAGCAGTACTTC. Its translation: CASSLQGYEQYF.

The gene calls are TRBV5-1 and TRBJ2-1; 10 positions agree with TRBD2. The CDR3 is 16 residues long. CDR1 is SGHRS, CDR2 YFSETQ, per germline. V was pared by 0 bases and J by 3 bases, with 3 bases of the junction left unmatched. As DNA, the CDR3 is TGCGCCAGCAGCTTGGAGGCTAGCGGGAGCTACAATGAGCAGTTCTTC. It specifies CASSLEASGSYNEQFF.

The rearrangement uses TRBV6-4 and TRBJ1-2; D not resolved. With 2 bases removed from V and 4 bases from J, the gap between germline ends came to 17 bases. The germline V gene encodes CDR1 MRHNA and CDR2 SNTAGT. This CDR3 contains 16 residues. The CDR3 DNA is TGTGCCAGCAGTGACACCCCCCAGTCAACCCCCTATGGCTACACCTTC. Amino acid sequence: CASSDTPQSTPYGYTF.

This chain joins TRBV6-5 and TRBJ2-5, with D unclear. V shed 4 bases and J shed 4 bases, with 4 bases lying between them. Per germline, CDR1 MNHEY and CDR2 SVGAGI. The CDR3 has 11 residues. This CDR3 reads CASSFLETQYF. CDR3 DNA: TGTGCCAGCAGTTTCTTAGAGACCCAGTACTTC.